This T cell receptor beta chain is drawn from a study of breast tumors, draining lymph nodes, adjacent tissues. The lymph nodes were axillary draining lymph nodes from breast cancer patients. Via MiXCR, TCRdb re-called the multiplex PCR reads, giving one row per CDR3 protein. Of roughly 220,000 distinct CDR3 sequences detected, 30% to 35% appear once; the ten largest clones hold under 4.5%. CDR3 length equals 17 residues. V dropped 2 bases and J dropped 2; count of bases not matched to a gene: 6. CDR1 is LGHNA, CDR2 YSLEER, per germline. Comment on this clonotype: The antigen is not known.

Regarding the study as a whole: Compared with lymph nodes, tumors were less diverse; compared with nontumor tissue, more. Luminal-like breast cancer showed significantly higher tumor–nontumor repertoire similarity than basal-like. Findings are consistent with lymph node origin and intratumoral expansion of most tumor T cells. Data only fit, rather than demonstrated, lymph node origin of most tumor T cells.

The chain joins TRBV4-3 to TRBJ2-4, with 10 bases fitting TRBD1. The source is a female donor with breast cancer. Some clones in this sample may be carry-over from other donors' samples. The sample comprised axillary lymph node tissue. DNA of the CDR3: TGCGCCAGCAGCCAAAAGACAGGGGGCGCAACCAAAAACATTCAGTACTTC. It specifies CASSQKTGGATKNIQYF.